These 21 T cell receptor beta chains share one sample of origin, sequenced in a study of cytomegalovirus exposure and HLA in healthy donors. PCR was performed using 60 Vbeta and 13 Jbeta primers. Method: immunoSEQ multiplex PCR; TCRdb's copy keeps in-frame clones and lacks some. In the table there are approximately 200,000 clones, approximately 83% of which are singletons. The specimen sequenced was PBMCs. The source of these receptors is a boy aged 2 to 10 in good health and CMV-seronegative.

The J gene is TRBJ1-5, the V gene TRBV2; 8 bases match TRBD1. The CDR3 runs 14 residues. V dropped 3 bases and J dropped 4; count of bases not matched to a gene: 2. Germline loops: CDR1 SNHLY, CDR2 FYNNEI. The CDR3 is CASSDGQGNQPQHF. The CDR3 region has the DNA TGTGCCAGCAGTGATGGACAGGGTAATCAGCCCCAGCATTTT.

The chain combines TRBV9 with TRBJ2-3, with unresolved D. Trimming removed 1 base from V and 4 bases from J, with 13 bases in between. The CDR3 consists of 15 residues. Germline CDR1 reads SGDLS; CDR2 reads YYNGEE. This chain's CDR3 is CASSVMSAISDTQYF. The DNA of the CDR3 is TGTGCCAGCAGCGTAATGAGCGCGATCTCAGATACGCAGTATTTT. Complete variable domain (other parts from reference TRBV9 and TRBJ2-3): DSGVTQTPKHLITATGQRVTLRCSPRSGDLSVYWYQQSLDQGLQFLIQYYNGEERAKGNILERFSAQQFPDLHSELNLSSLELGDSALYFCASSVMSAISDTQYFGPGTRLTVL.

This clone was observed a single time. The chain carries TRBV13 and TRBJ2-3; unclear D gene. This CDR3 comprises 18 residues. V was shortened by 1 base and J by 2 bases, with 19 bases between the two germline ends. Germline CDR1 is PRHDT and CDR2 is FYEKMQ (reference sequence). The CDR3 region is CASSLALLASEATDTQYF. DNA for the CDR3: TGTGCCAGCAGCTTAGCCCTTTTAGCCTCCGAGGCCACAGATACGCAGTATTTT.

This clone was seen a single time. V and J are TRBV27 and TRBJ2-1; 8 nucleotides line up with TRBD1. Germline V gene lookup returns CDR1 MNHEY and CDR2 SMNVEV (reference sequence). Trimming removed 8 bases from V and 7 bases from J; junction bases left unmatched: 13. This CDR3 has 15 amino acids. As DNA, the CDR3 is TGTGCCAGCGGACTCCTTCAGGGGGCGCGAAATGAGCAGTTCTTC. This translates into CASGLLQGARNEQFF.

The CDR3 sequence is CASSFLDTQYF. The CDR3 DNA follows: TGTGCCAGCAGCTTCTTAGATACGCAGTATTTT. The chain joins TRBV5-8 to TRBJ2-3; D remains ambiguous. CDR3 length: 11 residues. Between the trimmed V and J ends, which lost 2 bases and 5 bases, there was a span of 3 bases. Germline V gene lookup returns CDR1 SGHTS and CDR2 YDEGEE.

The V and J genes are TRBV4-3 and TRBJ2-3; a weak D match, TRBD2 (5 bases). Germline CDR1 is LGHNA and CDR2 is YSLEER. The CDR3 runs to 14 residues. Trimming stripped 4 bases from V and 6 bases from J, with 14 bases between. In DNA, the CDR3 is TGCGCCAGCAGCCTCAGACTACCACTGGATACGCAGTATTTT. It encodes CASSLRLPLDTQYF.

V and J are TRBV30 and TRBJ1-1; D is perhaps TRBD1 (5 bases). This CDR3 comprises 11 residues. Trimming pared 3 bases from V and 11 bases from J, leaving 13 bases between. Per germline, CDR1 GTSNPN and CDR2 SVGIG (reference sequence). CDR3 nucleotide sequence: TGTGCCTGGAGCTTTACTGGGGGGGCTTTCTTT. The encoded protein is CAWSFTGGAFF.

This clone occurred a few times. The chain is built from TRBV29-1 and TRBJ1-1; perhaps TRBD1 as D (6 bases). This CDR3 has 11 amino acids. Germline V gene data show CDR1 as SQVTM and CDR2 as ANQGSEA. The V end was cut by 7 bases, the J end by 3 bases, with 9 bases between. The CDR3 sequence: CSGTGYTEAFF. The CDR3 DNA follows: TGCAGCGGCACAGGGTACACTGAAGCTTTCTTT.

This chain joins TRBV9 and TRBJ2-3; 8 bases align to TRBD2. CDR1 is SGDLS, CDR2 YYNGEE, per germline. V lost 0 bases to trimming and J lost 2 bases; unmatched junction nucleotides: 2. CDR3 length: 15 residues. The CDR3 sequence: CASSVAGGITDTQYF. The CDR3 DNA is TGTGCCAGCAGCGTAGCGGGGGGGATCACAGATACGCAGTATTTT. Full variable domain (rest looked up from reference TRBV9 and TRBJ2-3): DSGVTQTPKHLITATGQRVTLRCSPRSGDLSVYWYQQSLDQGLQFLIQYYNGEERAKGNILERFSAQQFPDLHSELNLSSLELGDSALYFCASSVAGGITDTQYFGPGTRLTVL.

A single count supports this clone. V usage is TRBV9 and J usage is TRBJ2-3, with D perhaps TRBD1 (6 bases). V lost 1 base and J 2 bases, leaving 8 bases between the germline ends. The length of the CDR3 is 14 residues. Germline V gene data show CDR1 as SGDLS and CDR2 as YYNGEE. The CDR3 sequence: CASSVSGVTDTQYF. In DNA, the CDR3 is TGTGCCAGCAGCGTATCAGGGGTCACAGATACGCAGTATTTT.

The chain links TRBV7-2 to TRBJ2-3; TRBD2 matches at 11 bases. The germline V gene encodes CDR1 SGHTA and CDR2 FQGNSA. V lost 3 bases to trimming and J lost 5 bases; unmatched junction nucleotides: 4. The CDR3 spans 15 residues. The CDR3 DNA sequence: TGTGCCAGCAGCTTTTCTAGCGGGGGGCAAGATACGCAGTATTTT. Protein sequence: CASSFSSGGQDTQYF.

V usage is TRBV6-5 and J usage is TRBJ2-3, with a possible D match to TRBD2 (5 bases). Germline V gene data show CDR1 as MNHEY and CDR2 as SVGAGI. The CDR3 length is 15 residues. V was clipped by 2 bases and J by 1 base, with 10 bases between them. Here the CDR3 DNA reads TGTGCCAGCAGTTACGAAGAGGGAGGCACAGATACGCAGTATTTT. Translating it yields CASSYEEGGTDTQYF.

This clone has more than one count but fewer than ten. V and J are TRBV14 and TRBJ1-1; 7 nucleotides agree with TRBD1. The CDR3 is 13 amino acids. Unmatched junction bases numbered 6, after V lost 4 bases and J lost 7 bases. Germline CDR1 is SGHDN and CDR2 is FVKESK. CDR3 sequence: CASSPDRVGEAFF. The CDR3 DNA reads TGTGCCAGCAGCCCCGACAGGGTGGGTGAAGCTTTCTTT.

This rearrangement joins TRBV20-1 to TRBJ2-7; D uncertain. The V gene's germline CDR1 is DFQATT and CDR2 SNEGSKA (reference sequence). The CDR3 is 11 amino acids. Trimming took off 1 base at V and 4 bases at J, with 5 bases between the two ends. For the CDR3, the DNA is TGCAGTGCTAGAGGGGCATACGAGCAGTACTTC. This translates into CSARGAYEQYF.

This sequence joins TRBV6-5 and TRBJ1-5, with 7 bases lining up with TRBD1. The CDR3 is 15 amino acids. V lost 5 bases, J lost 3 bases, and 7 bases stayed unmatched. CDR1 is MNHEY, CDR2 SVGAGI, per germline. For the CDR3, the DNA is TGTGCCAGCAGTCAGACAGGGCTGTACAATCAGCCCCAGCATTTT. As protein: CASSQTGLYNQPQHF.

J is TRBJ1-5 and V is TRBV5-6, with D perhaps matching TRBD1 (5 bases). The CDR3 is 15 amino acids. Trimming cost V 2 bases and J 3 bases, with 12 bases left between them. Germline values: CDR1 SGHDT, CDR2 YYEEEE. Here the CDR3 DNA reads TGTGCCAGCAGCTTTGGGGGGTTTTCCAATCAGCCCCAGCATTTT. Translating it yields CASSFGGFSNQPQHF.

The chain employs TRBV7-8 and TRBJ1-2; the match to TRBD1 covers 7 bases. Germline values: CDR1 SGHVS, CDR2 FQNEAQ. The CDR3 length is 15 residues. Trimming took 11 bases from V and 6 from J; bases not matched to a gene: 18. The CDR3 nucleotides read TGTGCCGTCCGCTACGACAGGGAATGGAAGGATGGCTACACCTTC. Translating gives CAVRYDREWKDGYTF.

This sequence joins TRBV7-2 and TRBJ1-2; 11 bases agree with TRBD1. CDR3 length equals 14 residues. V was pared by 5 bases and J by 5 bases, with 4 bases of the junction left unmatched. In germline, CDR1 is SGHTA, CDR2 FQGNSA. The CDR3 reads CASSAGQGAYGYTF. The CDR3 DNA reads as TGTGCCAGCAGCGCCGGACAGGGGGCTTATGGCTACACCTTC.

The rearrangement links TRBV11-2 to TRBJ2-1, with D perhaps TRBD2 (6 bases). With 8 bases removed from V and 0 bases from J, the gap between germline ends came to 8 bases. The germline gives CDR1 SGHAT, CDR2 FQNNGV. The CDR3 has 13 residues. CDR3 sequence reads: CASGGFSYNEQFF. CDR3 sequence (DNA): TGTGCCAGCGGGGGGTTCTCCTACAATGAGCAGTTCTTC.

The chain links TRBV5-1 to TRBJ2-7; 7 bases are shared with TRBD2. Losses at the gene ends were 4 bases for V and 2 bases for J; bases not matched to a gene: 3. CDR3 length: 13 residues. CDR1 and CDR2 (germline): SGHRS, YFSETQ. The CDR3, as DNA: TGCGCCAGCAGCCGACTAGCCCCCTACGAGCAGTACTTC. This gives the protein CASSRLAPYEQYF.

V is TRBV30 and J is TRBJ1-1; 8 bases line up with TRBD1. CDR3 length: 11 amino acids. J lost 8 bases, V lost 8 bases, and 7 bases had no gene match. Germline lookup yields CDR1 GTSNPN and CDR2 SVGIG (reference sequence). CDR3 amino acids: CALDRVSEAFF. In nucleotides, the CDR3 is TGTGCCCTGGACAGGGTCAGCGAAGCTTTCTTT.